A single sample is the source of the 10 T cell receptor beta chains below, sequenced in a study of CD8 T cells in ankylosing spondylitis. For these receptors, no antigen is known. Study results and caveats: Typical of ankylosing spondylitis blood, it appeared, was a TCR beta motif of eight highly homologous variants.

One entry per CDR3 protein results from TCRdb running MiXCR on the 5' RACE reads. The table lists 750,000 to 850,000 distinct CDR3 sequences, about 12% of them singletons. The sample was blood, either unsorted or a sorted T cell fraction (not recorded which). These receptors came from a male donor with ankylosing spondylitis.

A few counts support this clonotype. This chain joins TRBV10-3 and TRBJ2-1; D may correspond to TRBD1 or TRBD2 (6 bases each). The germline V gene has CDR1 ENHRY and CDR2 SYGVKD. The CDR3 loop spans 15 amino acids. V dropped 5 bases and J dropped 3 bases, with 14 bases sitting between them. CDR3 sequence (DNA): TGTGCCATCAGTACGGGGGCGAGGTTCTACAATGAGCAGTTCTTC. It codes for CAISTGARFYNEQFF.

This clonotype was counted only a few times. The chain is built from TRBV2 and TRBJ1-6, with 9 nucleotides matching TRBD1. The germline gives CDR1 SNHLY, CDR2 FYNNEI. V gave up 7 bases and J gave up 10 bases; unmatched junction bases: 8. This CDR3 has 14 residues. This CDR3 is CASNTGGNQSPLHF. The CDR3 DNA sequence: TGTGCCAGCAACACAGGGGGCAATCAGTCACCCCTCCACTTT.

This clonotype was seen only a few times. V and J are TRBV15 and TRBJ1-6; D is unresolved. The CDR3 has 12 amino acids. V shed 1 base and J shed 9 bases, with 4 bases lying between them. CDR1 and CDR2 (germline): LNHNV, YYDKDF (reference sequence). The CDR3: CATSRVGSPLHF. DNA for the CDR3: TGTGCCACCAGCAGAGTGGGTTCACCCCTCCACTTT.

This clonotype was recorded a few times. This sequence joins TRBV29-1 and TRBJ2-1, with a weak D call TRBD2 (6 bases). The CDR3 contains 14 residues. Deletions cut 5 bases from V and 0 bases from J, with 11 bases between. CDR1 is SQVTM and CDR2 is ANQGSEA in the germline V gene. The CDR3, as DNA: TGCAGCGTTTTGAAGGAGGGCTCCTACAATGAGCAGTTCTTC. It codes for CSVLKEGSYNEQFF.

This clonotype was detected only once. The DNA for the CDR3 is TGCAGTGCTACGGGACTAGCGGGAGTGACAGATACGCAGTATTTT. Amino acids: CSATGLAGVTDTQYF. The chain carries TRBV20-1 and TRBJ2-3, with 14 bases aligning to TRBD2. CDR1 is DFQATT, CDR2 SNEGSKA, per germline (reference sequence). This CDR3 is built from 15 residues. After removal of 4 bases from V and 3 bases from J, the junction contained 3 bases not matched to a gene.

This clonotype was recorded at least ten times. This chain uses TRBV2 with TRBJ2-3; D ambiguous. Germline loops: CDR1 SNHLY, CDR2 FYNNEI. The CDR3 extends over 11 amino acids. Trimming removed 6 bases at V and 4 bases at J, with 5 bases between. The DNA of the CDR3 is TGTGCCAGCAGGGACGCAGATACGCAGTATTTT. It specifies CASRDADTQYF.

The table lists this clonotype with a few counts. The chain employs TRBV5-1 and TRBJ1-5; TRBD1 might be the D (5 bases). CDR1 SGHRS and CDR2 YFSETQ come from the germline V gene. CDR3 size: 14 residues. Deletions cut 0 bases from V and 6 bases from J, with 10 bases between. The CDR3, as DNA: TGCGCCAGCAGCTTGGAACCAAGGGGTCAGCCCCAGCATTTT. Encoded protein: CASSLEPRGQPQHF.

This clonotype was counted a few times. The J gene is TRBJ2-3, the V gene TRBV7-2; D is uncertain. This CDR3 spans 13 amino acids. Between the trimmed V and J ends, which lost 2 bases and 7 bases, there was a span of 10 bases. Germline CDR1 and CDR2: SGHTA and FQGNSA. CDR3 sequence (DNA): TGTGCCAGCAGCTTACTGGACGGATATACGCAGTATTTT. As protein: CASSLLDGYTQYF.

This clonotype was counted a few times. V gene TRBV29-1 combines with J gene TRBJ2-4, with 8 bases fitting TRBD1. With 5 bases clipped from V and 9 bases from J, the junction kept 6 bases outside the gene matches. CDR1 is SQVTM and CDR2 is ANQGSEA in the germline V gene. The CDR3 runs 12 residues. CDR3 loop: CSVSGTGGIQYF. The CDR3 nucleotides read TGCAGCGTTTCCGGGACAGGAGGCATTCAGTACTTC.

This clonotype came up a few times. The chain employs TRBV20-1 and TRBJ1-2; D gene ambiguous. Trimming left V 5 bases short and J 0 bases short, with 10 bases between. CDR1 and CDR2 from the germline V gene are DFQATT and SNEGSKA (reference sequence). This CDR3 has 13 amino acids. CDR3 bases: TGCAGTGCTCTGGACCGATCTAACTATGGCTACACCTTC. Amino acids: CSALDRSNYGYTF.